A selection of T cell receptor beta chains follows, all from one sample in a study of Graves' ophthalmopathy and Graves' hyperthyroidism. TCRdb recomputed calls from the multiplex PCR reads with MiXCR, one row per CDR3 protein. The repertoire holds 220,000 or so distinct CDR3 sequences, with around a fifth as singletons. The sample consisted of peripheral blood. The receptors shown here come from a woman aged 45-65 years with Graves' ophthalmopathy. Each CDR3 is given with its conserved first and last residue. D genes are given only for firm matches. Rows may omit the clone size; those that give it use once, few, many or a size class.

clone_size	j_call	v_call	d_call	cdr3_aa	cdr3_nt
-	TRBJ2-5	TRBV2	TRBD1	CASSERQGRQETQYF	TGTGCCAGCAGTGAGAGACAGGGGCGTCAAGAGACCCAGTACTTC
-	TRBJ2-7	TRBV27	-	CASSNSGGGFEQYF	TGTGCCAGCAGTAACTCGGGTGGCGGGTTCGAGCAGTACTTC
many	TRBJ2-5	TRBV10-1	-	CASSDWGAGETQYF	TGCGCCAGCAGTGACTGGGGGGCCGGGGAGACCCAGTACTTC
many	TRBJ2-7	TRBV11-1	-	CASSPDLGIFDEQYF	TGTGCCAGCAGCCCGGATCTAGGGATATTCGACGAGCAGTACTTC
few	TRBJ1-1	TRBV19	-	CATSYGVGLMNTEAFF	TGTGCCACTTCCTATGGGGTGGGCCTCATGAACACTGAAGCTTTCTTT
-	TRBJ2-2	TRBV20-1	-	CSASSGLYTGELFF	TGCAGTGCTTCCTCGGGACTCTACACCGGGGAGCTGTTTTTT
many	TRBJ2-2	TRBV20-1	-	CSALRSGNTGELFF	TGCAGTGCTTTACGTAGCGGAAACACCGGGGAGCTGTTTTTT
many	TRBJ2-7	TRBV4-1	TRBD2	CASSQMTSGRNEQYF	TGCGCCAGCAGCCAAATGACTAGCGGGCGCAACGAGCAGTACTTC
-	TRBJ2-7	TRBV28	TRBD1	CASSLSGTVLWEQYF	TGTGCCAGCAGTTTATCCGGGACAGTACTCTGGGAGCAGTACTTC
many	TRBJ2-7	TRBV5-4	TRBD1	CASSNRDRGLYEQYF	TGTGCCAGCAGCAACCGGGACAGGGGGCTTTACGAGCAGTACTTC
-	TRBJ1-5	TRBV2	TRBD1	CASSRQGQDQPQHF	TGTGCCAGCAGTAGACAGGGTCAGGATCAGCCCCAGCATTTT
few	TRBJ1-6	TRBV4-1	-	CASSHRRQYSPLHF	TGCGCCAGCAGCCACCGGAGACAGTATTCACCCCTCCACTTT
many	TRBJ2-7	TRBV6-1	-	CASSEVWTINEQYF	TGTGCCAGCAGTGAAGTGTGGACGATCAACGAGCAGTACTTC
many	TRBJ2-6	TRBV19	TRBD2	CASSMTGGTGANVLTF	TGTGCCAGTAGTATGACCGGGGGGACTGGGGCCAACGTCCTGACTTTC
many	TRBJ1-2	TRBV11-1	-	CASSPHGGIDYGYTF	TGTGCCAGCAGCCCCCACGGGGGTATCGACTATGGCTACACCTTC
-	TRBJ2-5	TRBV6-9	-	CASSSAPETQYF	TGTGCCAGCAGTTCGGCACCGGAGACCCAGTACTTC
-	TRBJ2-7	TRBV5-1	TRBD2	CASSLAVARESYEQYF	TGCGCCAGCAGCTTGGCGGTCGCGCGGGAGAGCTACGAGCAGTACTTC
many	TRBJ2-7	TRBV3-1	TRBD1	CASSPTKYRVFRENRGSYEQYF	TGTGCCAGCAGCCCAACGAAATACCGAGTGTTTCGTGAGAACAGGGGCTCCTACGAGCAGTACTTC
-	TRBJ2-7	TRBV6-2/TRBV6-3	-	CASNPGAYYEQYF	TGTGCCAGCAACCCAGGAGCCTACTACGAGCAGTACTTC
many	TRBJ2-7	TRBV20-1	-	CSAPEAGSYEQYF	TGCAGTGCTCCAGAAGCAGGCTCCTACGAGCAGTACTTC
many	TRBJ2-5	TRBV12-3/TRBV12-4	-	CASSLEGRGGGGVQETQYF	TGTGCCAGCAGTTTAGAGGGAAGAGGGGGAGGCGGGGTTCAAGAGACCCAGTACTTC
many	TRBJ1-3	TRBV18	TRBD1	CASSPRPGQGLKTGNTIYF	TGTGCCAGCTCACCAAGACCTGGACAGGGACTGAAAACTGGAAACACCATATATTTT
many	TRBJ1-2	TRBV12-3/TRBV12-4	-	CASSLVGGYTF	TGTGCCAGCAGTTTGGTGGGTGGCTACACCTTC